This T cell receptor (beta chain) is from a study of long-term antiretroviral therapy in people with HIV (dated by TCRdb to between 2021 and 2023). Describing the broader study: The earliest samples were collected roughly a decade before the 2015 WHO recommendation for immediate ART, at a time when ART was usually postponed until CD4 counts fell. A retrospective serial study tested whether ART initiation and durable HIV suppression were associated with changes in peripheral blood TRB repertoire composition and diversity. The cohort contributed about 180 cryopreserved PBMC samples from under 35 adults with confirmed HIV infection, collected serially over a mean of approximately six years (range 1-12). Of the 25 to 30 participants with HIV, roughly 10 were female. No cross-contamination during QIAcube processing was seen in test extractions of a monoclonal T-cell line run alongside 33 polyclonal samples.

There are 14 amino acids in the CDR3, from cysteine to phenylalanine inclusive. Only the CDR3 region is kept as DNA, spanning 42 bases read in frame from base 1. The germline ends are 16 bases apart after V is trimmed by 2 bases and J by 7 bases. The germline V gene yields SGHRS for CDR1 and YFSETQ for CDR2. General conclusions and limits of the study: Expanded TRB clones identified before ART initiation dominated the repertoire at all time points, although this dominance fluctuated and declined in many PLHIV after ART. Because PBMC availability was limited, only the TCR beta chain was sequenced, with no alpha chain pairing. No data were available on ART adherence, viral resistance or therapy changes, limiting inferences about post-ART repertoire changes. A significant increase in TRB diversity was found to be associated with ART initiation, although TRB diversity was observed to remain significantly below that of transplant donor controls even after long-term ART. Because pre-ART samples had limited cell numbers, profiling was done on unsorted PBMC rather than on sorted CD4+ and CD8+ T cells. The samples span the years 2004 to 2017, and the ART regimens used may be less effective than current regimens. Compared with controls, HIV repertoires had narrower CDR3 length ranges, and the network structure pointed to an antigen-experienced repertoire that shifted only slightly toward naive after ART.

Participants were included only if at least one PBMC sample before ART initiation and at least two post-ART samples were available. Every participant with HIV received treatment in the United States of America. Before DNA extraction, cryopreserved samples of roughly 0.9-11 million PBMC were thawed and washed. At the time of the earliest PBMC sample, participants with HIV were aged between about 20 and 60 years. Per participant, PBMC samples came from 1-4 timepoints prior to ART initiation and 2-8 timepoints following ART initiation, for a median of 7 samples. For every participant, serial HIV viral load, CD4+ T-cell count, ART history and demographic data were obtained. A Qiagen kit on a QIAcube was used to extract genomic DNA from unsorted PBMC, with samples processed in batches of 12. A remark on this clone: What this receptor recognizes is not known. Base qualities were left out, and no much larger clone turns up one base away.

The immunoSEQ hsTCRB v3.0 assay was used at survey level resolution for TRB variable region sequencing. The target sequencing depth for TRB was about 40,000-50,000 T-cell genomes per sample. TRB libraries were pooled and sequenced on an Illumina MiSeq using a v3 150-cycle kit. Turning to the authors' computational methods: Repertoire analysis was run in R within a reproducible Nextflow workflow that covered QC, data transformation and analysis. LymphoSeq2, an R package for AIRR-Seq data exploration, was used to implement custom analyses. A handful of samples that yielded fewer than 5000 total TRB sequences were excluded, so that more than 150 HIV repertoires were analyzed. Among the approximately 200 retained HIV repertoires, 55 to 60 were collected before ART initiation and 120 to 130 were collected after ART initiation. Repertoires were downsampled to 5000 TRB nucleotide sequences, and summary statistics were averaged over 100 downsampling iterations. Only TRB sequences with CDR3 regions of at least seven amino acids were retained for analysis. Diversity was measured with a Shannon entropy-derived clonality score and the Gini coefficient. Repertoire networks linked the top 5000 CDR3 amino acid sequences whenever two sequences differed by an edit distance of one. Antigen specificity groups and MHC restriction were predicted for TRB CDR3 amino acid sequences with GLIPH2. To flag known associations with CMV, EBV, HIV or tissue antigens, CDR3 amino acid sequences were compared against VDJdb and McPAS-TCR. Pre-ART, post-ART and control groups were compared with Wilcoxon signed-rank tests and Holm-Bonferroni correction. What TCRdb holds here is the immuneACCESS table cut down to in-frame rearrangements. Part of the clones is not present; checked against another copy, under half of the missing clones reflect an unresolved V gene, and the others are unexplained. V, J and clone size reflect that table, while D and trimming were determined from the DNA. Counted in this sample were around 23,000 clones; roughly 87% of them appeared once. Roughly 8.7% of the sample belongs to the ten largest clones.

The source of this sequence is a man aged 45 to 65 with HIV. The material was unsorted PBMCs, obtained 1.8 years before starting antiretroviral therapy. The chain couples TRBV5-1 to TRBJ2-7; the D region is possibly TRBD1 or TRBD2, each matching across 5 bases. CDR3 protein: CASSFRDVSLEQYF. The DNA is TGCGCCAGCAGCTTCCGGGACGTCTCTCTAGAGCAGTACTTC.